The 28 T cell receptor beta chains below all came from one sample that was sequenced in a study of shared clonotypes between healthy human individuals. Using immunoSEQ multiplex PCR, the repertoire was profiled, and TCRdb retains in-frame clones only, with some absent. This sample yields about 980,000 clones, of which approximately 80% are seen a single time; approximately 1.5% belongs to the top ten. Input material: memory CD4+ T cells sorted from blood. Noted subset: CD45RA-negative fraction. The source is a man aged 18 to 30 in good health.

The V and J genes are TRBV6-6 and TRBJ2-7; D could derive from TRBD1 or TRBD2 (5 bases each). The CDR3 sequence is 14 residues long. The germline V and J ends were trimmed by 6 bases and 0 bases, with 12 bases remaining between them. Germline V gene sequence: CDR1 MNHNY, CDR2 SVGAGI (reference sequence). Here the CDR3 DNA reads TGTGCCAGCAGGATGACCGGGACCTCCTACGAGCAGTACTTC. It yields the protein CASRMTGTSYEQYF.

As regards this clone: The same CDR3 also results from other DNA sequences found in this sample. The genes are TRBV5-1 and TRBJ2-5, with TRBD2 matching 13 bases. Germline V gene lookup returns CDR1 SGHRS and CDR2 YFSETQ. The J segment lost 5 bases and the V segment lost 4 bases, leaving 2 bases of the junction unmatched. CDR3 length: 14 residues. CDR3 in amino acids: CASSQGLAGETQYF. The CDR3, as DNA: TGCGCCAGCAGCCAGGGACTAGCGGGGGAGACCCAGTACTTC. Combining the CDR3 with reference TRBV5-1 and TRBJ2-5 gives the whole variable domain KAGVTQTPRYLIKTRGQQVTLSCSPISGHRSVSWYQQTPGQGLQFLFEYFSETQRNKGNFPGRFSGRQFSNSRSEMNVSTLELGDSALYLCASSQGLAGETQYFGPGTRLLVL.

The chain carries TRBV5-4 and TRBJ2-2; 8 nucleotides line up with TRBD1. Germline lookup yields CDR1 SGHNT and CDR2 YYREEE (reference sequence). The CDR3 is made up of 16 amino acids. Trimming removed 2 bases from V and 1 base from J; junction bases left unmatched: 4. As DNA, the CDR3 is TGTGCCAGCAGCTTCCGGACAGGGAAGAACACCGGGGAGCTGTTTTTT. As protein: CASSFRTGKNTGELFF.

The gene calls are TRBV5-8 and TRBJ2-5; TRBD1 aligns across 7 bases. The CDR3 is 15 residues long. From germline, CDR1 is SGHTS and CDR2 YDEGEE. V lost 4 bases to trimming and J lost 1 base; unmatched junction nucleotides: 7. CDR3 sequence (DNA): TGTGCCAGCAGCCGACCCACAGGGGCCCAAGAGACCCAGTACTTC. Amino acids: CASSRPTGAQETQYF.

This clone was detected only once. The CDR3 DNA reads TGTGCCAGCAGTGACCCGATTGGGACTAGCGGGGGGACAGGGACCCAGTACTTC. Its translation is CASSDPIGTSGGTGTQYF. The chain uses TRBV6-1 and TRBJ2-5, with 15 bases matching TRBD2. V lost 3 bases, J lost 7 bases, and 12 bases stayed unmatched. Germline V lookup: CDR1 MNHNS, CDR2 SASEGT. This CDR3 contains 18 residues.

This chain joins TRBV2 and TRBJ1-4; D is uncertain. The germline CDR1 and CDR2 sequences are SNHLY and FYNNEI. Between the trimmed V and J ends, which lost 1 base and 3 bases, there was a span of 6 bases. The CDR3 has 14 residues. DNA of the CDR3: TGTGCCAGCAGTGAAGGTCGTGCTAATGAAAAACTGTTTTTT. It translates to CASSEGRANEKLFF.

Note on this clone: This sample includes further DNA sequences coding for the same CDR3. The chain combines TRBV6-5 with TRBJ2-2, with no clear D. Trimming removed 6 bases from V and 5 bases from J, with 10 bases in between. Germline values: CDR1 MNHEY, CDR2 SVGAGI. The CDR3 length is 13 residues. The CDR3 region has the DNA TGTGCCAGCAGCTACGGTGGGACCGGGGAGCTGTTTTTT. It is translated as CASSYGGTGELFF.

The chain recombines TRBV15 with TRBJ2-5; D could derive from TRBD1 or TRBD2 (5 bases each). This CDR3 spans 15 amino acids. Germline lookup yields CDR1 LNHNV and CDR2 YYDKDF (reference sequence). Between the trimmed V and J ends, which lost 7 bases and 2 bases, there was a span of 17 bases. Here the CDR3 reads CATTQGVGDQETQYF. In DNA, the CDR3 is TGTGCCACCACCCAGGGAGTGGGAGATCAAGAGACCCAGTACTTC.

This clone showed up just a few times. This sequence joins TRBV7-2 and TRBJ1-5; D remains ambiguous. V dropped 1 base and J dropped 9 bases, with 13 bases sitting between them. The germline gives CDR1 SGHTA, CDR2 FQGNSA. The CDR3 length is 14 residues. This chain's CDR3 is CASSLGGGLGPQHF. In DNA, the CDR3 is TGTGCCAGCAGCTTAGGAGGAGGCTTGGGGCCCCAGCATTTT.

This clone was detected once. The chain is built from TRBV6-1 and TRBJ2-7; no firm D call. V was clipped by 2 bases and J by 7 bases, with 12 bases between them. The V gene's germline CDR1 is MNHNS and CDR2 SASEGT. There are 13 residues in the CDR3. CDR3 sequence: CASSERRPREQYF. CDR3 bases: TGTGCCAGCAGTGAAAGGCGCCCTCGGGAGCAGTACTTC.

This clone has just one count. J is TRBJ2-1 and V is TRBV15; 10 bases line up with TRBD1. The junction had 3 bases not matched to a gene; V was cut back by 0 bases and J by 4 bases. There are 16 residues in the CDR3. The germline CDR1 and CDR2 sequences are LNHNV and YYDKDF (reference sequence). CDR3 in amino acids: CATSREGTGAYNEQFF. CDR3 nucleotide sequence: TGTGCCACCAGCAGAGAGGGGACAGGGGCTTACAATGAGCAGTTCTTC.

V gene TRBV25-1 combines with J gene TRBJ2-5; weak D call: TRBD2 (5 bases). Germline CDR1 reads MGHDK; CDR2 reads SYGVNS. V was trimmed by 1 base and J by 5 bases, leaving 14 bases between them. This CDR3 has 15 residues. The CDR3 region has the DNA TGTGCCAGCAGTGAATTGGACTTCGCATGGGAGACCCAGTACTTC. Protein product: CASSELDFAWETQYF. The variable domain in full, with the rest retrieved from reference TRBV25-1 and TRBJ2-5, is EADIYQTPRYLVIGTGKKITLECSQTMGHDKMYWYQQDPGMELHLIHYSYGVNSTEKGDLSSESTVSRIRTEHFPLTLESARPSHTSQYLCASSELDFAWETQYFGPGTRLLVL.

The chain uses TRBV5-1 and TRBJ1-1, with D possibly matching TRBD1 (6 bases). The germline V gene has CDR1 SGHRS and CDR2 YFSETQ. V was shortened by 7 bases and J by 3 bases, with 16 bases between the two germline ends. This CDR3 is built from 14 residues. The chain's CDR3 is CASSKGGADTEAFF. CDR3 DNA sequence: TGCGCCAGCTCTAAGGGGGGGGCGGACACTGAAGCTTTCTTT.

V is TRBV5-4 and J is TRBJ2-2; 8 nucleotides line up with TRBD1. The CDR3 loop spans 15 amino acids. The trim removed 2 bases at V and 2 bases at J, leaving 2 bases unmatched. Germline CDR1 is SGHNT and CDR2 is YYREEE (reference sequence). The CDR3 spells CASSLDRGNTGELFF. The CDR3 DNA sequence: TGTGCCAGCAGCTTAGACAGGGGAAACACCGGGGAGCTGTTTTTT.

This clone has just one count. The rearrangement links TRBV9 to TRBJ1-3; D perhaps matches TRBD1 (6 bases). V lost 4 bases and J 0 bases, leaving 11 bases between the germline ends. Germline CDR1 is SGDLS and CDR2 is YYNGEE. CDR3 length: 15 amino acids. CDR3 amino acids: CASSLTDSSGNTIYF. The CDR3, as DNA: TGTGCCAGCAGCCTAACGGACAGCTCTGGAAACACCATATATTTT.

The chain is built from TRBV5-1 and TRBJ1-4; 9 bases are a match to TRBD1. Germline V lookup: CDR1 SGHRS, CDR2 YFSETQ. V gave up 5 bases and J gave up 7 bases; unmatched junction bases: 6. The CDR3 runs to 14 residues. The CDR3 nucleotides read TGCGCCAGCAGTGCGGGACAGGGAGGTGAAAAACTGTTTTTT. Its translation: CASSAGQGGEKLFF.

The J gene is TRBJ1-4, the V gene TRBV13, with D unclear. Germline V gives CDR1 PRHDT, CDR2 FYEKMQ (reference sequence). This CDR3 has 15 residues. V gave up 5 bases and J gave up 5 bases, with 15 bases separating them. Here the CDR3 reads CASSLRRPSNEKLFF. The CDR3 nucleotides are TGTGCCAGCAGCCTACGTCGGCCTTCCAATGAAAAACTGTTTTTT.

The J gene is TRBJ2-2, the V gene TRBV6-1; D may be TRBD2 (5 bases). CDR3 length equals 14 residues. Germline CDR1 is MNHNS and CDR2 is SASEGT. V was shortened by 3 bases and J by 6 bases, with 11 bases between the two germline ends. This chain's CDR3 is CASSEGWRPGELFF. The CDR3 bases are TGTGCCAGCAGTGAGGGTTGGAGGCCCGGGGAGCTGTTTTTT.

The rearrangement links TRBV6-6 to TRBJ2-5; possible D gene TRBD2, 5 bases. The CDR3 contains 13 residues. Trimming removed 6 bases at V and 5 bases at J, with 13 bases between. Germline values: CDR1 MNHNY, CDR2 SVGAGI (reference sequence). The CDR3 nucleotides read TGTGCCAGCAGAAGAGGGATTGCTGAGACCCAGTACTTC. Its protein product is CASRRGIAETQYF.

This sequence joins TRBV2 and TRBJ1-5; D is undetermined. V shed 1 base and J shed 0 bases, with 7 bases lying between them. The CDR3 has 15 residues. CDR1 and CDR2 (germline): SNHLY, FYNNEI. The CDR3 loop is CASSEERASNQPQHF. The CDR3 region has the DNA TGTGCCAGCAGTGAAGAGCGGGCTAGCAATCAGCCCCAGCATTTT.

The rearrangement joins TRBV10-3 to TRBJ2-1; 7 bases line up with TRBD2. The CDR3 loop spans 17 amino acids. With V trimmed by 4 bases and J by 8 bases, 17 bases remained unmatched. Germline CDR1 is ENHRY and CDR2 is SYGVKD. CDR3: CAISARATSVEIYEQFF. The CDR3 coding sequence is TGTGCCATCAGTGCCAGAGCTACTAGCGTAGAGATCTATGAGCAGTTCTTC.

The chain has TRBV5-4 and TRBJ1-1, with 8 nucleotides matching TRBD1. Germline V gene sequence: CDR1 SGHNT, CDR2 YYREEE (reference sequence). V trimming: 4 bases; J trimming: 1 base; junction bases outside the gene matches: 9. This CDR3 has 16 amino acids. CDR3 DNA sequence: TGTGCCAGCAGCCGCGACCCCGGGACAGGGAACACTGAAGCTTTCTTT. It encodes CASSRDPGTGNTEAFF.

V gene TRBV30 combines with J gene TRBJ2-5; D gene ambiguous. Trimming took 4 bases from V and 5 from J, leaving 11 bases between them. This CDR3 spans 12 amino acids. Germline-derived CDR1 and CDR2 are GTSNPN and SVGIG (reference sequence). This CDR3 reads CAWKPLGETQYF. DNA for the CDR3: TGTGCCTGGAAGCCTCTTGGGGAGACCCAGTACTTC. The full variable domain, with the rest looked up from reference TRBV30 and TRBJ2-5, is SQTIHQWPATLVQPVGSPLSLECTVEGTSNPNLYWYRQAAGRGLQLLFYSVGIGQISSEVPQNLSASRPQDRQFILSSKKLLLSDSGFYLCAWKPLGETQYFGPGTRLLVL.

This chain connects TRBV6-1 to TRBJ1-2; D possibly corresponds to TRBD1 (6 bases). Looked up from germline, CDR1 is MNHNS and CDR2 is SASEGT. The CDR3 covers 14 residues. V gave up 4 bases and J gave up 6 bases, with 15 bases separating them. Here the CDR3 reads CASSADANRDGYTF. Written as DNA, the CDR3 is TGTGCCAGCAGTGCCGACGCCAACAGGGATGGCTACACCTTC.

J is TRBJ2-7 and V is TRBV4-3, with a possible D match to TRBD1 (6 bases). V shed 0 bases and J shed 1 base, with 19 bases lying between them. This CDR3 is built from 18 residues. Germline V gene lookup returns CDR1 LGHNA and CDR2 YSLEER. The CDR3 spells CASSQEMLAGQLSYEQYF. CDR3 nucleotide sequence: TGCGCCAGCAGCCAAGAAATGCTAGCTGGACAGCTTTCCTACGAGCAGTACTTC.

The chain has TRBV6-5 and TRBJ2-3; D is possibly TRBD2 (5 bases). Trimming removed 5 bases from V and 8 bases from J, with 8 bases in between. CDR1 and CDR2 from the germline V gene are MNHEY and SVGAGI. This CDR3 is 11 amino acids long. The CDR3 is CASSSAGTQYF. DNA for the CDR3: TGTGCCAGCAGTAGCGCGGGTACGCAGTATTTT.

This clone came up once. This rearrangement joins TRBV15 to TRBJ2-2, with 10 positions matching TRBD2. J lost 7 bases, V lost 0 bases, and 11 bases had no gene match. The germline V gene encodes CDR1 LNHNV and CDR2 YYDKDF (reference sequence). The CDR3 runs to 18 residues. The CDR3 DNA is TGTGCCACCAGCAGAGACCGTATGAGCGGGAGGGCGGACGGGGAGCTGTTTTTT. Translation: CATSRDRMSGRADGELFF.

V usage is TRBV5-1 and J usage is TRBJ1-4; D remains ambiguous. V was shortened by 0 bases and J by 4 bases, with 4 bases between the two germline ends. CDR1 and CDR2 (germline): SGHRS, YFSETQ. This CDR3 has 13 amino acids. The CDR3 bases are TGCGCCAGCAGCTTGGACCTTAATGAAAAACTGTTTTTT. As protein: CASSLDLNEKLFF.